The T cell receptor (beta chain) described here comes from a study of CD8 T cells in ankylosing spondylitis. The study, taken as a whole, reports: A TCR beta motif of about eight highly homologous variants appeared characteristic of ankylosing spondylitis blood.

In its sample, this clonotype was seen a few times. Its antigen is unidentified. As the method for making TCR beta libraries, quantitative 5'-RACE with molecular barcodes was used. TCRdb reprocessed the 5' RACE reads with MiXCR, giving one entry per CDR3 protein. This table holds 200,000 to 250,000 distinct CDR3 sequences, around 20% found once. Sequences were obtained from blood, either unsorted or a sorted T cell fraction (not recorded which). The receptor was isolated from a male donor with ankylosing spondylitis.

DNA of the CDR3: TGTGCCAGCAGCTTAGTTAGCGGGGCACATTACAATGAGCAGTTCTTC. Translation: CASSLVSGAHYNEQFF. The V and J genes are TRBV11-3 and TRBJ2-1; 8 positions match TRBD2. This CDR3 region has 16 residues. Trimming cost V 1 base and J 4 bases; bases outside gene matches: 6. In germline, CDR1 is SGHNT, CDR2 YENEEA.